This T cell receptor (beta chain) was profiled in a study of T cell changes during pregnancy in multiple sclerosis. Assay: immunoSEQ multiplex PCR; the TCRdb copy retains only in-frame clones and omits some. The table lists some 47,000 clones, around 91% of them singletons. The V gene's germline CDR1 is SNHLY and CDR2 FYNNEI. V was pared by 5 bases and J by 4 bases, with 3 bases of the junction left unmatched. The CDR3 consists of 13 residues. The sample consisted of CD8+ T cells from peripheral blood mononuclear cells, taken in the second trimester of pregnancy. V and J are TRBV2 and TRBJ2-5; TRBD2 aligns across 8 bases. This sequence originates from a female donor with multiple sclerosis, enrolled in a pregnancy study. In DNA, the CDR3 is TGTGCCAGCAGTCCGGGGGGGCGAGAGACCCAGTACTTC. Translation: CASSPGGRETQYF.